This is a list of T cell receptor beta chains from one sample in a study of OX40 agonist ivuxolimab in advanced cancers. Some clones are missing from TCRdb's copy, which holds only in-frame ones; the method was immunoSEQ multiplex PCR. The table lists around 51,000 clones, about 88% of them singletons. The sequencing here drew on CD4+ or CD8+ T cells sorted from blood, taken in a trial of the OX40 agonist ivuxolimab. The source of these receptors is an adult with an advanced solid tumor such as melanoma, head and neck, liver or kidney cancer. Each CDR3 is given without its conserved first and last residue.

TRBV18	TRBJ1-3	13	ASLTTENSGNTIY
TRBV5-4	TRBJ2-5	14	ASSLKRVNAGETQY
TRBV19	NA	12	ASSITSGTYEQY
TRBV5-4	TRBJ1-1	9	ASSAGYSAF
TRBV27	TRBJ2-2	16	ASRRQKLAGENTGELF
TRBV7-9	TRBJ2-1	17	ASSLEGWGKSTSYNEQF
TRBV7-3	TRBJ2-3	13	ASSIAPGNTDTQY
TRBV5-5	TRBJ2-3	14	ASSWGDDRSGTSQY
TRBV27	TRBJ2-5	12	ASSFVDSQETQY
TRBV9	TRBJ1-6	12	ASSVEQRDSPLH
TRBV18	TRBJ2-7	12	ASSPGRHSYEQY
TRBV28	TRBJ1-1	12	ASSFYRGNTEAF
TRBV21-1	TRBJ1-5	14	ASRSERDFSNQPQH
TRBV28	TRBJ1-1	12	ASSSQGLGTEAF
TRBV6-5	TRBJ1-1	11	ASSQRSGEGAF
TRBV10-3	TRBJ1-2	12	AIRPGQGNYGYT
TRBV18	TRBJ2-7	12	ASSQSGGSYEQY
TRBV10-3	TRBJ1-2	12	AISDNKHDYGYT
TRBV6-1	TRBJ1-6	13	ASSESTGRNSPLH
TRBV4-1	TRBJ1-5	12	ASSQEAGNQPQH
TRBV6-1	TRBJ1-5	12	ASGVTGAIQPQH
TRBV11-2	TRBJ1-1	12	ASSPYRVSTEAF
TRBV14	TRBJ2-2	12	ASSQDLYTGELF
TRBV6-5	TRBJ1-3	12	STGGSGFGNTIY
TRBV15	TRBJ2-1	13	ATSTSGHGVVEQF
TRBV18	TRBJ1-5	12	ASSPPPGGQPQH
TRBV12-5	TRBJ2-7	11	ASAIGTGNEQY
TRBV10-3	TRBJ2-7	12	AISESARGYEQY
TRBV6-6	TRBJ2-7	13	ASSYGLAGPLEQY
TRBV12-5	TRBJ1-1	10	ASGQGSTEAF
TRBV30	TRBJ1-1	15	AWSPPGQAPMNTEAF
TRBV15	TRBJ2-5	12	ATSRENALETQY
TRBV9	TRBJ2-1	12	ASSVGTGYNEQF
TRBV27	TRBJ2-3	10	ASSYGTDTQY
TRBV2	TRBJ2-1	13	ASSELVSSYNEQF
TRBV6-1	TRBJ2-2	13	ASSVIRQNTGELF
TRBV11-1	TRBJ1-2	12	ATPLGVGYYGYT
TRBV7-6	TRBJ2-7	14	ASARSPPPASYEQY
TRBV9	TRBJ2-3	12	ASSVGPSTDTQY
TRBV6-1	TRBJ1-1	17	ASSEATFGTGLRGPEAF
TRBV28	TRBJ2-2	15	ASSFGVGQVNTGELF
TRBV18	TRBJ2-3	13	ASSPFGGSTDTQY
TRBV4-2	TRBJ2-7	16	ASSQVQRLAGSSYEQY
TRBV2	TRBJ1-5	13	ASSGWQGFNQPQH
TRBV29-1	TRBJ1-1	14	SVESLRGQGETEAF
TRBV28	TRBJ1-2	13	ASSLRAGTNYGYT
TRBV7-2	TRBJ2-2	13	ASSPTGANTGELF
TRBV10-3	TRBJ2-5	11	AINSGGLGTQY
TRBV5-8	TRBJ2-6	13	ASSLVGTGANVLT
TRBV29-1	TRBJ2-7	11	SVIGTGRYEQY
TRBV18	TRBJ2-5	11	ASSPTVEETQY
TRBV10-3	TRBJ2-1	15	AIRGGGPLQDYNEQF
TRBV7-8	TRBJ2-7	14	ASSRTSGGQTYEQY
TRBV28	TRBJ1-1	16	ASSFHAGQGALNTEAF
TRBV7-3	TRBJ1-1	12	ASSLGGMNTEAF
TRBV10-2	TRBJ2-2	13	ASSLTGGDTGELF
TRBV28	TRBJ2-7	11	ASTHHSSYEQY
TRBV19	TRBJ2-7	11	ASSWGNGYEQY
TRBV19	TRBJ1-2	10	ASSIGGGRYT
TRBV5-5	TRBJ2-7	12	ASAPKDFSYEQY